Included here is one T cell receptor beta chain sequence, with context. Its antigen is not identified. While unrecorded immune exposures were likely, the donors were nominally healthy when sampled. This sample was taken from a study of cytomegalovirus exposure and HLA in healthy donors. Study-level findings and limits: As confirmed in vitro, a few CMV-associated chains were specific for CMV antigens. For most TCR beta V segments, an earlier analysis put the productive rate at about 90% or about 30% of the time.

Per the germline V gene, CDR1 is MNHEY and CDR2 is SMNVEV (reference sequence). The CDR3 has 13 amino acids. V lost 4 bases and J lost 8; bases outside the gene matches: 7. PCR employed 60 Vbeta and 13 Jbeta primers. Profiled with immunoSEQ multiplex PCR; TCRdb holds only in-frame clones, not every one. Counted here are 95,000 to 100,000 clones, roughly four fifths occurring once; the ten biggest clones make up approximately 8%. This receptor was identified in a female donor in good health and CMV-seronegative. Sequencing was carried out using PBMCs. This chain links TRBV27 with TRBJ1-2, with 7 bases lining up with TRBD1. The CDR3 reads CASSSDDRDGYTF. In nucleotides, the CDR3 is TGTGCCAGCAGTTCGGATGACAGGGACGGCTACACCTTC.